The rows below give T cell receptor beta chains drawn from one sample of a study of T cell responses to AZD1222 COVID-19 vaccine. Generated by immunoSEQ multiplex PCR, the TCRdb table keeps only in-frame clones and is missing some. The table has about 180,000 clones, roughly 88% seen once. The sequencing used peripheral blood, collected on day 0 of AZD1222 vaccination. The receptor source for this set is an adult in good health. The CDR3 runs from the conserved cysteine through the conserved F or W. The D gene is left open where the match is weak. Clone size, where shown, is once, few, many, or a class for clones that have expanded.

V gene	J gene	D gene	clone size	CDR3 DNA	CDR3 protein
TRBV9	TRBJ2-5	.	.	TGTGCCAGCAGCGTATGCATAGAGCAAGAGACCCAGTACTTC	CASSVCIEQETQYF
TRBV19	TRBJ1-5	.	once	TGTGCCAGTAGTGTGTCGAGGAGTTTCAATCAGCCCCAGCATTTT	CASSVSRSFNQPQHF
TRBV4-1	TRBJ1-2	.	.	TGCGCCAGCAGCCAAGACCCTGTTGGGGCTGGCTACACCTTC	CASSQDPVGAGYTF
TRBV3-1/TRBV3-2	TRBJ2-7	TRBD1	.	TGTGCCAGCAGCTCCGGGACAGGGGGCTACGAGCAGTACTTC	CASSSGTGGYEQYF
TRBV5-4	TRBJ1-1	TRBD1	.	TGTGCCAGCAGCTTGGACAGGGGAGGGACTGAAGCTTTCTTT	CASSLDRGGTEAFF
TRBV9	TRBJ2-1	.	.	TGTGCCAGCGGGGCAGAGCAGTTCTTC	CASGAEQFF
TRBV7-9	TRBJ1-5	.	.	TGTGCCAGCAGCGACCGGGACAACCCTAGCAATCAGCCCCAGCATTTT	CASSDRDNPSNQPQHF
TRBV3-1/TRBV3-2	TRBJ1-4	.	.	TGTGCCAGCAGCCCCCGGGCCAGGACGACCGAAAAACTGTTTTTT	CASSPRARTTEKLFF
TRBV6-6	TRBJ2-1	.	few	TGTGCCAGCACCTTACCGGCAGGGGGGCGAGGGTTTGAGCAGTTCTTC	CASTLPAGGRGFEQFF
TRBV24-1	TRBJ2-5	.	.	TGTGCCACCAGTTCGTCACAGCCCGGGGAAGAGACCCAGTACTTC	CATSSSQPGEETQYF